This T cell receptor beta chain was sequenced in a study of monozygotic twins with inflammatory bowel disease. Skipping T cell sorting, the study isolated total RNA directly from whole blood. CDR1 and CDR2 from the germline V gene are KGHSH and LQKENI. The CDR3 loop spans 14 amino acids. TCRdb re-called the 5' RACE reads and catalogs CDR3 proteins one per entry, DNA excluded. The repertoire table contains 300,000 to 400,000 distinct CDR3 sequences. The TCR was taken from a human donor with ulcerative colitis or Crohn's disease, or a healthy co-twin of an affected twin (not recorded which). Sequencing was done on a sample of blood. J is TRBJ1-5 and V is TRBV18. CDR3 sequence: CASSLGGGIQPQHF.